This T cell receptor (beta chain) derives from a study of T cell responses to AZD1222 COVID-19 vaccine. Study overall: Pooled together were second doses at about 4 or about 12 weeks.

A word on this clone: Its antigen is undetermined.

Per germline, CDR1 LNHDA and CDR2 SQIVND (reference sequence). This CDR3 contains 14 residues. Trimming took off 5 bases at V and 4 bases at J, with 15 bases between the two ends. Broader study findings: Among those given AZD1222, only 5 to 7 were seropositive at baseline. Clonal diversity may have been underestimated in mostly white British donors. As reported, nearly half of all spike-specific TCRs target variant regions that are unmutated.

Here immunoSEQ multiplex PCR was the method, and the copy in TCRdb shows in-frame clones only, minus some. The sample shows some 190,000 clones, roughly 88% of them seen only once. J is TRBJ2-7 and V is TRBV19; D assignment may be TRBD1 or TRBD2 (6 bases each). The sequence was obtained from an adult in good health. The input for sequencing was peripheral blood, taken on day 0 of AZD1222 vaccination. CDR3 in amino acids: CASSGGTRTYEQYF. CDR3 DNA sequence: TGTGCCAGTAGTGGGGGGACACGGACTTACGAGCAGTACTTC.